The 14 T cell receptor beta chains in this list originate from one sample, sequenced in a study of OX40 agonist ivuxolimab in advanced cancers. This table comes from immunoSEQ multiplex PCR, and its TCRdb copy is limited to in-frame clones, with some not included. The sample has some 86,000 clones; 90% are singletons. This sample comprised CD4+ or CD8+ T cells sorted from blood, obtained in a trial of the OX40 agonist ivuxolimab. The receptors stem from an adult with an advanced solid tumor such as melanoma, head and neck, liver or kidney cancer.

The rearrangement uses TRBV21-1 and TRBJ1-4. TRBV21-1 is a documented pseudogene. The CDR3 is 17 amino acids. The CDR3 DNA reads TGTGCCAGCAGCAAAGAGCACCCCCTAGCCCCCCCTCGCTATCTGTTTTTT. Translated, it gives CASSKEHPLAPPRYLFF.

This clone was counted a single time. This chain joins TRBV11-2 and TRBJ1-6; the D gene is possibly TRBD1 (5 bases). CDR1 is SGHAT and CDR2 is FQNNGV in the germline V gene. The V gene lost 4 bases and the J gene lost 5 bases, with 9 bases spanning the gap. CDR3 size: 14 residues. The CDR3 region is CASSYGGNNSPLHF. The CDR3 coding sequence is TGTGCCAGCAGCTACGGGGGAAATAATTCACCCCTCCACTTT.

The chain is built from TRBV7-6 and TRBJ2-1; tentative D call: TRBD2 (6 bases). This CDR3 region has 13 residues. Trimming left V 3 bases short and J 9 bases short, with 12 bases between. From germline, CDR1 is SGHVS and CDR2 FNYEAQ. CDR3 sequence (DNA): TGTGCCAGCAGCTTGACTAGGGCCACTGAGCAGTTCTTC. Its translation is CASSLTRATEQFF.

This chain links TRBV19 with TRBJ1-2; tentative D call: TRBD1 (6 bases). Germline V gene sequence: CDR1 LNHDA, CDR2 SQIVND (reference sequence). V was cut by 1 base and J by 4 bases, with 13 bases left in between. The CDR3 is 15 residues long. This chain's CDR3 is CASSIADRRGYGYTF. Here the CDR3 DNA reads TGTGCCAGTAGTATAGCAGACAGGAGAGGCTATGGCTACACCTTC.

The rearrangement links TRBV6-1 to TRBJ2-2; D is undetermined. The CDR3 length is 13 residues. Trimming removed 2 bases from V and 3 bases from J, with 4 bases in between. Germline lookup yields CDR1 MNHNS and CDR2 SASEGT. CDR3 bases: TGTGCCAGCAGTGAACTTTACACCGGGGAGCTGTTTTTT. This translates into CASSELYTGELFF.

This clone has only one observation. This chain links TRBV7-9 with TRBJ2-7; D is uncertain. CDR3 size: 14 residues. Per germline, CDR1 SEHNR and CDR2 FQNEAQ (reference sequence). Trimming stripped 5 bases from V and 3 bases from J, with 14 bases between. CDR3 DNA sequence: TGTGCCAGCAGCCGCGCTAGTTCAGGCTACGAGCAGTACTTC. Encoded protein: CASSRASSGYEQYF.

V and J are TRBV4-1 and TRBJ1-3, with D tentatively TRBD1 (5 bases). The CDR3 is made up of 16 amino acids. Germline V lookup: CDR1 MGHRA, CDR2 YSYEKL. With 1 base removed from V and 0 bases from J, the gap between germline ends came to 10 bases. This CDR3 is CASSQGRGYSGNTIYF. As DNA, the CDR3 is TGCGCCAGCAGCCAAGGGCGGGGGTACTCTGGAAACACCATATATTTT.

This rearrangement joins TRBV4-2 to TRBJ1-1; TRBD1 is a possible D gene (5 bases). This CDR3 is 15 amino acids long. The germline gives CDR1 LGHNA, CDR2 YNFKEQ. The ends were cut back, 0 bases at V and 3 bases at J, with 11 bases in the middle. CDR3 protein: CASSQDKRGDTEAFF. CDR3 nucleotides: TGTGCCAGCAGCCAAGATAAAAGGGGCGACACTGAAGCTTTCTTT.

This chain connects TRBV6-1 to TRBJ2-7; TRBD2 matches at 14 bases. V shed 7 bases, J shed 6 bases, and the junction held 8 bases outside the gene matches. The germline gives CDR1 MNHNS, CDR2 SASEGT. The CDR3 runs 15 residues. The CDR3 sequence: CASTRTSGGLGEQYV. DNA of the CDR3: TGTGCCAGCACACGGACTAGCGGGGGGCTCGGCGAGCAGTACGTC.

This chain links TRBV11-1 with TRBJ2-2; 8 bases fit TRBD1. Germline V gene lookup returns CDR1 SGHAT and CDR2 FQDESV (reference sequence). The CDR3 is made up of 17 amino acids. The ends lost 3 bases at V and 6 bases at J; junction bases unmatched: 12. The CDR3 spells CASSFRTLGTGPGELFF. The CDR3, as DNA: TGTGCCAGCAGCTTTAGAACCCTCGGGACAGGCCCCGGGGAGCTGTTTTTT.

In nucleotides, the CDR3 is TGTGCCAGCAGCTTAGCCGATATAAGACAGGGGGCTTTCCACAATGAGCAGTTCTTC. Amino acid sequence: CASSLADIRQGAFHNEQFF. The chain couples TRBV7-9 to TRBJ2-1; 10 bases are shared with TRBD1. The CDR3 sequence is 19 residues long. Per germline, CDR1 SEHNR and CDR2 FQNEAQ (reference sequence). V dropped 0 bases and J dropped 5; count of bases not matched to a gene: 13.

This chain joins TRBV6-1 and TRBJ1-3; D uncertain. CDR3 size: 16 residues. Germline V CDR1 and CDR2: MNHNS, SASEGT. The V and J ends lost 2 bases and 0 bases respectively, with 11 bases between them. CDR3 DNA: TGTGCCAGCAGTGAATCCCACAGCGCCTCTGGAAACACCATATATTTT. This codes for CASSESHSASGNTIYF.

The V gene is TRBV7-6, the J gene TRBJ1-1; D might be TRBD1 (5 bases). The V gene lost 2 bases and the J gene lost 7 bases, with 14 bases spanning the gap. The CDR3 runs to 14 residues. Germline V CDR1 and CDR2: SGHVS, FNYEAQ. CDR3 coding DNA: TGTGCCAGCAGCTTACAGGGAAACGAAAATGAAGCTTTCTTT. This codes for CASSLQGNENEAFF.

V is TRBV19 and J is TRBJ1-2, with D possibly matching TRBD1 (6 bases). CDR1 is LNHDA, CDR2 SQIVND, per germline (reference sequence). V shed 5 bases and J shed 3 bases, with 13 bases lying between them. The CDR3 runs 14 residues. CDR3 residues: CASSADRSYYGYTF. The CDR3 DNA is TGTGCCAGTAGTGCCGACAGGTCCTACTATGGCTACACCTTC.